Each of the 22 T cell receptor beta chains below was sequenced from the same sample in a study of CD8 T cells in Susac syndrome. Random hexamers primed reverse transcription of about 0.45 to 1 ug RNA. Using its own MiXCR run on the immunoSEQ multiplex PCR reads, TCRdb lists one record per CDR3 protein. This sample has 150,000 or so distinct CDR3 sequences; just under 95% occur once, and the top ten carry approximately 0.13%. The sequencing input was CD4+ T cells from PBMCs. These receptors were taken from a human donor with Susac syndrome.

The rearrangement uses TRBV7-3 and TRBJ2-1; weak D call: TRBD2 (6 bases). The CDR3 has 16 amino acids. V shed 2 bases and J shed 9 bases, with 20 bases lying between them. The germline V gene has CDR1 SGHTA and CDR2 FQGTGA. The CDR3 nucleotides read TGTGCCAGCAGCTTAGAGAGGCCCAGCAACGGGGGTGAGCAGTTCTTC. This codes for CASSLERPSNGGEQFF.

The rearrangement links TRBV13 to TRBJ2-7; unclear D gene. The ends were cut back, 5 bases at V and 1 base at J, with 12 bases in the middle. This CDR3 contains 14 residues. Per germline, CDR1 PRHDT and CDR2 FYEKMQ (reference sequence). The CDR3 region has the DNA TGTGCCAGCAGCAGAACGGGTCCGTCCTACGAGCAGTACTTC. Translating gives CASSRTGPSYEQYF.

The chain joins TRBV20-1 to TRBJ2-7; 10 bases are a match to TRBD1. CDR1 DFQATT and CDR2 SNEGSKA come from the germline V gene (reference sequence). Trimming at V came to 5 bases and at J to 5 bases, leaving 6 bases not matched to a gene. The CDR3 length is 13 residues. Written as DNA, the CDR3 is TGCAGTGCTTATGGACAGGGGGACCACGAGCAGTACTTC. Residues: CSAYGQGDHEQYF.

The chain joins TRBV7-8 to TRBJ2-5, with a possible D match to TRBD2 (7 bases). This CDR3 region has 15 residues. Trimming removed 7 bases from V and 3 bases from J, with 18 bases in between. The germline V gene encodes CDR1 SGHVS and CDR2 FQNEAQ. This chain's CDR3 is CASTLGRGAKETQYF. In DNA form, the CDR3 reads TGTGCCAGCACCTTGGGGAGGGGGGCAAAAGAGACCCAGTACTTC.

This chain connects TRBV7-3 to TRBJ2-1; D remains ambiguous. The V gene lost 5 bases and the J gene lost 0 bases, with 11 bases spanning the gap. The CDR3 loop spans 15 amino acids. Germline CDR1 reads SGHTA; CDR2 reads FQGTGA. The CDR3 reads CASSRGLSSYNEQFF. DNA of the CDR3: TGTGCCAGCAGCAGAGGCCTAAGCTCCTACAATGAGCAGTTCTTC.

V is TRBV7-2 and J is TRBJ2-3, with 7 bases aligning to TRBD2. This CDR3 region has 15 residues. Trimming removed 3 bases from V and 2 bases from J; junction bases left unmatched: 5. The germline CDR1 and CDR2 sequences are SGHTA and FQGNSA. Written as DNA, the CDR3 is TGTGCCAGCAGCTTGGCTAGCGGATACACAGATACGCAGTATTTT. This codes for CASSLASGYTDTQYF.

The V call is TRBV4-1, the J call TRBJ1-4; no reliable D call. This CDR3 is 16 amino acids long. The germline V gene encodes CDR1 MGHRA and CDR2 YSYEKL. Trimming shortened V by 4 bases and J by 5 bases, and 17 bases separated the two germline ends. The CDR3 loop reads CASSPSFPMRNEKLFF. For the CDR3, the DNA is TGCGCCAGCAGCCCGTCTTTTCCTATGCGCAATGAAAAACTGTTTTTT.

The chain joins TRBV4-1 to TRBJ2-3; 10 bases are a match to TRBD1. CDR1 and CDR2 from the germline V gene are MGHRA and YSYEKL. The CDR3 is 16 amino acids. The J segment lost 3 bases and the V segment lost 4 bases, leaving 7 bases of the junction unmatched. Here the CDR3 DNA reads TGCGCCAGCAGCCCTTGGACAGGGGGGAGGACAGATACGCAGTATTTT. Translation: CASSPWTGGRTDTQYF.

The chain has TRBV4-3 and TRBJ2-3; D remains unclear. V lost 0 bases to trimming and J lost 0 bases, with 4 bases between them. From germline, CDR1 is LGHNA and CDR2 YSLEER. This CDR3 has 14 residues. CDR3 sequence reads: CASSQDTSTDTQYF. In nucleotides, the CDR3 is TGCGCCAGCAGCCAAGATACAAGCACAGATACGCAGTATTTT.

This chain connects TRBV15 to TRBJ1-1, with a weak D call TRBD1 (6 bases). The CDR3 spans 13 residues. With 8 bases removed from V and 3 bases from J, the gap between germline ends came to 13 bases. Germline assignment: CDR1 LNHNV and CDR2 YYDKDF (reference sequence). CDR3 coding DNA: TGTGCCACCGGGAGACAGGACCACACTGAAGCTTTCTTT. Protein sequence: CATGRQDHTEAFF.

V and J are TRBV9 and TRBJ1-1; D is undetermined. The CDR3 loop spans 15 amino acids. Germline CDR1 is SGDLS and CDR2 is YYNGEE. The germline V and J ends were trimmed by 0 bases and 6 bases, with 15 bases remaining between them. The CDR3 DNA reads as TGTGCCAGCAGCGTAGGGGCAGCCTCAGGCGCTGAAGCTTTCTTT. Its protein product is CASSVGAASGAEAFF.

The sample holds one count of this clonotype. The DNA of the CDR3 is TGTGCCAGCAGCGTAGGAGGTGGAGGAGTCCAAGAGACCCAGTACTTC. As protein: CASSVGGGGVQETQYF. The chain joins TRBV9 to TRBJ2-5; possibly TRBD2 for D (5 bases). V lost 0 bases, J lost 1 base, and 13 bases lay in between. The CDR3 length is 16 residues. The germline gives CDR1 SGDLS, CDR2 YYNGEE.

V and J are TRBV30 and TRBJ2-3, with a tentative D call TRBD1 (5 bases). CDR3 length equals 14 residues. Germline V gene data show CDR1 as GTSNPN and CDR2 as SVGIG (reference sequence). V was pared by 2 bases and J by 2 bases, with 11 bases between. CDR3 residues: CAWSWGVTTDTQYF. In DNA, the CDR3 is TGTGCCTGGAGTTGGGGCGTTACCACAGATACGCAGTATTTT.

DNA of the CDR3: TGTGCCAGCAGCCCGGGGGGTACCCCACAGGGTACGCAGTATTTT. Residues: CASSPGGTPQGTQYF. J is TRBJ2-3 and V is TRBV5-4; D is possibly TRBD2 (7 bases). In germline, CDR1 is SGHNT, CDR2 YYREEE (reference sequence). This CDR3 has 15 amino acids. Trimming removed 4 bases from V and 8 bases from J, with 20 bases in between.

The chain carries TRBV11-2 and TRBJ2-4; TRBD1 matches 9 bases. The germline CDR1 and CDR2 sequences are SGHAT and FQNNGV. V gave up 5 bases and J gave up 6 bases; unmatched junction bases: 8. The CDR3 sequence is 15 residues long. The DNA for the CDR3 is TGTGCCAGCAGCGTCGCACAGGGGGCCGGAAACATTCAGTACTTC. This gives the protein CASSVAQGAGNIQYF. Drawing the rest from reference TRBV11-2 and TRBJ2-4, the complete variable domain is EAGVAQSPRYKIIEKRQSVAFWCNPISGHATLYWYQQILGQGPKLLIQFQNNGVVDDSQLPKDRFSAERLKGVDSTLKIQPAKLEDSAVYLCASSVAQGAGNIQYFGAGTRLSVL.

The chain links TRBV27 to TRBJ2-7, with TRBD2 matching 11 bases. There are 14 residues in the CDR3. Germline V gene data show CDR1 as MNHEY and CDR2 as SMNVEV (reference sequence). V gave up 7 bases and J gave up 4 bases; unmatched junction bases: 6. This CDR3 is CASTSSGRSYEQYF. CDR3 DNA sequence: TGTGCCAGCACGTCTAGCGGGAGGTCGTACGAGCAGTACTTC.

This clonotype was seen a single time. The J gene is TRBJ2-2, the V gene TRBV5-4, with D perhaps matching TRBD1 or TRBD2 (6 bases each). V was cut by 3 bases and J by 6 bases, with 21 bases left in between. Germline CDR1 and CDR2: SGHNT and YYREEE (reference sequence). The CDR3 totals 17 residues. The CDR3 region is CASSSPVGGRIAGELFF. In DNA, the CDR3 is TGTGCCAGCAGCTCCCCGGTAGGGGGGCGGATTGCCGGGGAGCTGTTTTTT.

The CDR3: CASSQDPTGGANNSPLHF. CDR3 in DNA: TGTGCCAGCAGCCAAGATCCTACGGGGGGCGCGAATAATTCACCCCTCCACTTT. The chain recombines TRBV3-1 with TRBJ1-6; tentative D call: TRBD1 (6 bases). Trimming took 0 bases from V and 5 from J, leaving 17 bases between them. The germline V gene has CDR1 LGHDT and CDR2 YNNKEL (reference sequence). The CDR3 is made up of 18 amino acids.

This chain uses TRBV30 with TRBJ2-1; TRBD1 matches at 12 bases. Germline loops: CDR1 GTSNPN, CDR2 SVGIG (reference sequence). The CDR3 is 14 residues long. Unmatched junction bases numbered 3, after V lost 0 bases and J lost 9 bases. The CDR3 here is CAWSVGTGGLEQFF. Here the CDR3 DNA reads TGTGCCTGGAGTGTCGGGACAGGGGGCCTTGAGCAGTTCTTC.

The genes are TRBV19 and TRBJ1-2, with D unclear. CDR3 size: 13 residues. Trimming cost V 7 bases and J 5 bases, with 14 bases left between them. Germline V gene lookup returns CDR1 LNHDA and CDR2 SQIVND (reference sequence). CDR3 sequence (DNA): TGTGCCAGTAACCCACCTGGAGGATATGGCTACACCTTC. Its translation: CASNPPGGYGYTF.

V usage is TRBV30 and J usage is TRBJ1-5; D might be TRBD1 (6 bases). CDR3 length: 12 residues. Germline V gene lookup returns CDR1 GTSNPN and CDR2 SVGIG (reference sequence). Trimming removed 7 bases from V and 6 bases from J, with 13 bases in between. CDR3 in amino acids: CASTGSGQPQHF. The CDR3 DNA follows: TGTGCCTCTACAGGGTCTGGTCAGCCCCAGCATTTT.

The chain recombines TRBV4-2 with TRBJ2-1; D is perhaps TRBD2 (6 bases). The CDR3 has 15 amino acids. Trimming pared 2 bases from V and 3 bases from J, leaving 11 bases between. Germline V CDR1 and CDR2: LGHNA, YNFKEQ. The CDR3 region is CASSQSSGFYNEQFF. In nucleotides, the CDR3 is TGTGCCAGCAGCCAAAGTAGCGGTTTCTACAATGAGCAGTTCTTC.